These T cell receptor beta chains were read from a single sample in a study of blood T cell repertoires in COVID-19. Assay used: immunoSEQ multiplex PCR; TCRdb lists only in-frame clones, some missing. The repertoire includes fewer than 65,000 clones, 70% to 90% of them detected once, and less than 2% sits in the top ten. Input material: peripheral blood. These receptors were taken from a man in his 60s with acute or convalescent COVID-19. Both conserved end residues are part of each CDR3. The D gene is left open where the match is weak. Part of the rows lack a size; the others show once, few, many or a class for expanded clones.

d_gene	v_gene	abundance	len	j_gene	CDR3nt	CDR3aa
TRBD2	TRBV6-1	-	16	TRBJ2-1	TGTGCCAGCAGTGAAGCTAAGCGGGGTCCCCGCAATGAGCAGTTCTTC	CASSEAKRGPRNEQFF
-	TRBV3-1/TRBV3-2	few	14	TRBJ1-3	TGTGCCAGCAGCCAACCCAGCTCTGGAAACACCATATATTTT	CASSQPSSGNTIYF
-	TRBV19	-	18	TRBJ1-4	TGTGCCAGTGGGGTCGGACACATTATGGGTGCAACTAATGAAAAACTGTTTTTT	CASGVGHIMGATNEKLFF
TRBD1	TRBV11-3	-	13	TRBJ1-1	TGTGCCAGCAGATCGCCGACAGGGGCTGAAGCTTTCTTT	CASRSPTGAEAFF
-	TRBV28	-	12	TRBJ2-7	TGTGCCAGCAGTCTTGCGGGCTACGAGCAGTACTTC	CASSLAGYEQYF
-	TRBV21-1	once	15	TRBJ1-5	TGTGCCAGCTCCCCGCGAGGACAGATCAATCAGCCCCAGCATTTT	CASSPRGQINQPQHF
TRBD1	TRBV24-1	-	15	TRBJ2-5	TGTGCCACCAGTGATCCCCAGAGGGGGCTCGAGACCCAGTACTTC	CATSDPQRGLETQYF
TRBD2	TRBV19	-	15	TRBJ2-1	TGTGCCAGTAGTACGAGCGGGGGGTTAAGCAATGAGCAGTTCTTC	CASSTSGGLSNEQFF
TRBD1	TRBV27	-	12	TRBJ2-7	TGTGCCAGCAGCTCACAGGGGGCCGAGCAGTACTTC	CASSSQGAEQYF
TRBD1	TRBV2	once	13	TRBJ1-2	TGTGCCAGCAGTGCGGGGACAGGGGTCGGCTACACCTTC	CASSAGTGVGYTF
-	TRBV29-1	-	12	TRBJ1-1	TGCAGCGTTGGTGACTCCCACACTGAAGCTTTCTTT	CSVGDSHTEAFF
TRBD1	TRBV6-2/TRBV6-3	-	16	TRBJ1-5	TGTGCCAGCAGTTCCCGGACAGGGGCGACCAATCAGCCCCAGCATTTT	CASSSRTGATNQPQHF
TRBD1	TRBV6-5	-	14	TRBJ1-3	TGTGCCAGCAGTACCGACAGGGGGCATAACACCATATATTTT	CASSTDRGHNTIYF
TRBD1	TRBV23-1	-	21	TRBJ2-7	TGCGCCAGCAGTCAATCTATGGGCCCGGGACAGGGGGCCGCCTCCAAAGGGGAGCAGTACTTC	CASSQSMGPGQGAASKGEQYF
TRBD1	TRBV24-1	-	16	TRBJ1-5	TGTGCCACCAGTGAACCACAATGGACAGGGAATCAGCCCCAGCATTTT	CATSEPQWTGNQPQHF
-	TRBV5-1	-	13	TRBJ2-3	TGCGCCAGCAGCTTAAAAGGGGCCGGAACGCAGTATTTT	CASSLKGAGTQYF
TRBD1	TRBV6-5	-	14	TRBJ2-2	TGTGCCAGCAGTATACAGGGGGCCACCGGGGAGCTGTTTTTT	CASSIQGATGELFF
TRBD1	TRBV7-9	-	16	TRBJ2-7	TGTGCCAGCAGCCCCCGAGGTTCGGGACAGGGTTACGAGCAGTACTTC	CASSPRGSGQGYEQYF
-	TRBV19	once	14	TRBJ2-7	TGTGCCAGTAGTATAGGTTTAACATTTTACGAGCAGTACTTC	CASSIGLTFYEQYF
-	TRBV15	-	14	TRBJ2-7	TGTGCCACCAGCACAACAGGAAATGACTACGAGCAGTACTTC	CATSTTGNDYEQYF
-	TRBV19	-	13	TRBJ1-2	TGTGCCAGTAGTATCACAGCCAAGGCAGGCTACACCTTC	CASSITAKAGYTF
TRBD2	TRBV9	-	15	TRBJ2-3	TGTGCCAGCAGGCCAGCGGGGGGCCGCACAGATACGCAGTATTTT	CASRPAGGRTDTQYF
TRBD1	TRBV29-1	-	13	TRBJ2-7	TGCAGCGTGGGGGACAGTTCTTCCTACGAGCAGTACTTC	CSVGDSSSYEQYF
-	TRBV28	-	15	TRBJ1-5	TGTGCCAGCAGTGCCGAGGGAGGGCGTGATCAGCCCCAGCATTTT	CASSAEGGRDQPQHF
TRBD2	TRBV2	-	14	TRBJ2-7	TGTGCCAGCACCCCGGGACTAGGTCCCTACGAGCAGTACTTC	CASTPGLGPYEQYF
TRBD1	TRBV19	-	16	TRBJ2-3	TGTGCCAGTAGTTCGGACAGGGGATACAACACAGATACGCAGTATTTT	CASSSDRGYNTDTQYF
TRBD1	TRBV18	-	15	TRBJ1-2	TGTGCCAGCTCACCTGGCACAGGGGACAACTATGGCTACACCTTC	CASSPGTGDNYGYTF
-	TRBV25-1	-	13	TRBJ2-2	TGTGCCAGCAGTGACCCCGTTGCCGGGGAGCTGTTTTTT	CASSDPVAGELFF
TRBD1	TRBV11-2	-	15	TRBJ1-4	TGTGCCAGCAGCCCAGCCTGGGACAGGGATGAAAAACTGTTTTTT	CASSPAWDRDEKLFF
-	TRBV7-2	once	14	TRBJ2-7	TGTGCCAGCACCCGGTCCGGCGGGCCCTACGAGCAGTACTTC	CASTRSGGPYEQYF
TRBD2	TRBV11-3	-	16	TRBJ2-4	TGTGCCAGCAGCTTATCGGCGGGGGGAGCCAAAAACATTCAGTACTTC	CASSLSAGGAKNIQYF
-	TRBV3-1/TRBV3-2	-	15	TRBJ2-5	TGTGCCAGCAGCCAAAACAGGGCACCTCAAGAGACCCAGTACTTC	CASSQNRAPQETQYF
-	TRBV5-1	-	14	TRBJ1-6	TGCGCCAGCAGCTTGGTGTCAGAAAATTCACCCCTCCACTTT	CASSLVSENSPLHF
-	TRBV6-5	-	13	TRBJ1-1	TGTGCCAGCAATCACTTCATGAACACTGAAGCTTTCTTT	CASNHFMNTEAFF
-	TRBV2	-	12	TRBJ1-2	TGTGCCAGCAGCACAGGGAACTATGGCTACACCTTC	CASSTGNYGYTF
TRBD1	TRBV7-3	-	15	TRBJ2-1	TGTGCCAGCAGCCCGGCAGGGGGCATATACGATGAGCAGTTCTTC	CASSPAGGIYDEQFF
-	TRBV12-5	-	14	TRBJ1-1	TGTGCTAGTGGTTTGTCCGAGGGCCCCTCTGAAGCTTTCTTT	CASGLSEGPSEAFF
TRBD1	TRBV7-9	-	13	TRBJ2-7	TGTGCCAGCAGCACAGGACAGGGGGGCGAGCAGTACTTC	CASSTGQGGEQYF
TRBD1	TRBV5-1	-	13	TRBJ1-2	TGCGCCAGCAGCGGGGGACAGGGCTATGGCTACACCTTC	CASSGGQGYGYTF
-	TRBV5-6	-	13	TRBJ1-1	TGTGCCAGCAGTCTAGGAGGGAACACTGAAGCTTTCTTT	CASSLGGNTEAFF
TRBD1	TRBV5-1	-	13	TRBJ2-7	TGCGCCAGCAGCAGGGACAGATCCTACGAGCAGTACTTC	CASSRDRSYEQYF
TRBD1	TRBV2	-	15	TRBJ2-3	TGTGCCAGCAGTGAACAGGGACAGGGGAGGGATACGCAGTATTTT	CASSEQGQGRDTQYF